The 12 T cell receptor beta chains given below trace back to one sample, sequenced in a study of CD8+ T cells in alopecia areata. TCR sequencing used cDNA made by reverse transcription of extracted RNA. Profiled with immunoSEQ multiplex PCR; TCRdb holds only in-frame clones, not every one. The sample holds 150,000 or so clones, 58% seen once. The treatment here: oral pan-JAK inhibitor, 5-10 mg twice daily. The material sequenced was CD4+ T cells sorted from blood, taken between weeks 55 and 70, from a patient treated with tofacitinib. All receptors come from a human donor with alopecia areata.

A few counts support this clone. This chain joins TRBV7-9 and TRBJ1-2; D not certain. The germline CDR1 and CDR2 sequences are SEHNR and FQNEAQ (reference sequence). The V and J ends lost 2 bases and 0 bases respectively, with 10 bases between them. The CDR3 totals 15 residues. Written as DNA, the CDR3 is TGTGCCAGCAGCTTACGCAACTCAGCTAACTATGGCTACACCTTC. Amino acids: CASSLRNSANYGYTF.

V gene TRBV7-6 combines with J gene TRBJ2-3; D uncertain. Per germline, CDR1 SGHVS and CDR2 FNYEAQ. Trimming pared 5 bases from V and 5 bases from J, leaving 5 bases between. The CDR3 is 11 residues long. The CDR3 DNA reads TGTGCCAGCAGCCCGAAAGATACGCAGTATTTT. Encoded protein: CASSPKDTQYF.

The chain uses TRBV29-1 and TRBJ2-1; D perhaps matches TRBD2 (5 bases). Trimming took off 4 bases at V and 4 bases at J, with 5 bases between the two ends. Germline CDR1 reads SQVTM; CDR2 reads ANQGSEA. The CDR3 has 11 residues. CDR3 in amino acids: CSVGGYNEQFF. For the CDR3, the DNA is TGCAGCGTTGGCGGGTACAATGAGCAGTTCTTC.

The chain employs TRBV5-1 and TRBJ2-1; 7 bases fit TRBD1. V was clipped by 0 bases and J by 5 bases; unmatched bases: 8. CDR1 and CDR2 (germline): SGHRS, YFSETQ. The CDR3 contains 16 residues. The CDR3 region has the DNA TGCGCCAGCAGCTTGGCCTACCTAGGGGGCCACAATGAGCAGTTCTTC. As protein: CASSLAYLGGHNEQFF.

The gene calls are TRBV7-9 and TRBJ2-1, with TRBD1 identical over 8 bases. Germline V CDR1 and CDR2: SEHNR, FQNEAQ (reference sequence). CDR3 length: 16 amino acids. Trimming removed 4 bases from V and 0 bases from J; junction bases left unmatched: 5. The CDR3 here is CASSSQGAASYNEQFF. For the CDR3, the DNA is TGTGCCAGCAGCTCCCAGGGGGCTGCCTCCTACAATGAGCAGTTCTTC.

This clone was picked up a small number of times. This chain links TRBV29-1 with TRBJ2-7; D unresolved. In germline, CDR1 is SQVTM, CDR2 ANQGSEA. V was pared by 7 bases and J by 4 bases, with 17 bases between. This CDR3 is built from 13 residues. CDR3 protein: CSARPSSSYEQYF. The CDR3 nucleotides are TGCAGCGCCCGGCCGTCCTCGAGTTACGAGCAGTACTTC.

The chain carries TRBV10-2 and TRBJ1-1; D is uncertain. Germline V lookup: CDR1 WSHSY, CDR2 SAAADI. V lost 5 bases to trimming and J lost 5 bases, with 12 bases between them. The CDR3 is 13 residues long. The CDR3 sequence is CASSIGRGTEAFF. CDR3 sequence (DNA): TGCGCCAGCAGTATCGGACGAGGGACTGAAGCTTTCTTT.

V usage is TRBV25-1 and J usage is TRBJ2-5, with D hard to call. In germline, CDR1 is MGHDK, CDR2 SYGVNS. Trimming removed 8 bases at V and 4 bases at J, with 8 bases between. The CDR3 has 11 residues. This CDR3 reads CASAPAETQYF. The CDR3 bases are TGTGCCAGCGCCCCGGCAGAGACCCAGTACTTC.

The chain employs TRBV28 and TRBJ2-5; D is ambiguous. This CDR3 contains 15 residues. CDR1 and CDR2 (germline): MDHEN, SYDVKM. Trimming took off 5 bases at V and 5 bases at J, with 18 bases between the two ends. The CDR3 protein is CASSPYSRRRETQYF. The CDR3 DNA follows: TGTGCCAGCAGTCCCTACTCTCGGCGCCGGGAGACCCAGTACTTC.

This rearrangement joins TRBV7-9 to TRBJ1-1; D ambiguous. The CDR3 consists of 12 residues. Deletions cut 10 bases from V and 5 bases from J, with 14 bases between. From germline, CDR1 is SEHNR and CDR2 FQNEAQ (reference sequence). CDR3 residues: CATVVGETEAFF. CDR3 bases: TGTGCCACCGTGGTCGGGGAAACTGAAGCTTTCTTT.

V is TRBV2 and J is TRBJ2-1; D call uncertain. The CDR3 is 12 amino acids. CDR1 and CDR2 from the germline V gene are SNHLY and FYNNEI. Between the trimmed V and J ends, which lost 3 bases and 3 bases, there was a span of 3 bases. CDR3: CASSEIYNEQFF. CDR3 coding DNA: TGTGCCAGCAGTGAGATCTACAATGAGCAGTTCTTC.

The chain is built from TRBV19 and TRBJ2-6; D is unresolved. The V and J ends lost 8 bases and 4 bases respectively, with 6 bases between them. The CDR3 is 12 residues long. Germline V gene lookup returns CDR1 LNHDA and CDR2 SQIVND (reference sequence). This CDR3 is CASRVGANVLTF. CDR3 DNA: TGTGCCAGTCGGGTCGGGGCCAACGTCCTGACTTTC. Full variable domain (rest looked up from reference TRBV19 and TRBJ2-6): DGGITQSPKYLFRKEGQNVTLSCEQNLNHDAMYWYRQDPGQGLRLIYYSQIVNDFQKGDIAEGYSVSREKKESFPLTVTSAQKNPTAFYLCASRVGANVLTFGAGSRLTVL.